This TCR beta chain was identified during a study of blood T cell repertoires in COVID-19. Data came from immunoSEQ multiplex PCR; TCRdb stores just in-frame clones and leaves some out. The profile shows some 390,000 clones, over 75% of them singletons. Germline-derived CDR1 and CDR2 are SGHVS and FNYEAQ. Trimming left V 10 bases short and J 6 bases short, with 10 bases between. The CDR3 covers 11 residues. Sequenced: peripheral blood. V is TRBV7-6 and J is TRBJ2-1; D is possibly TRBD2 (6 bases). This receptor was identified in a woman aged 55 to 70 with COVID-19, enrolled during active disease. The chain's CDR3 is CAIREANEQFF. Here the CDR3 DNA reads TGTGCCATCAGGGAGGCCAATGAGCAGTTCTTC.